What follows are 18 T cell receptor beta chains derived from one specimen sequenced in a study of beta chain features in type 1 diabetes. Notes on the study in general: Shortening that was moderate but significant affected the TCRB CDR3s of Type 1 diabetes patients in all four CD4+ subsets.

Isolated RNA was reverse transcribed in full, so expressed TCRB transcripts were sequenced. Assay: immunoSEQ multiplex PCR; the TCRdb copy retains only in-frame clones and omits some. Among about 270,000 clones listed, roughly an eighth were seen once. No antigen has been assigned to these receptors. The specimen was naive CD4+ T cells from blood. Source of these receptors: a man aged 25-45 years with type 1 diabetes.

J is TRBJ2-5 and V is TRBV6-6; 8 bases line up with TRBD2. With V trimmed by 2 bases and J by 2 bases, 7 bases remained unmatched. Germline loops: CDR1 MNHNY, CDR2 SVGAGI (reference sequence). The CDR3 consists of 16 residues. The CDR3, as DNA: TGTGCCAGCAGTTACGGGGGGCAGCGGGGGCAAGAGACCCAGTACTTC. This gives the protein CASSYGGQRGQETQYF.

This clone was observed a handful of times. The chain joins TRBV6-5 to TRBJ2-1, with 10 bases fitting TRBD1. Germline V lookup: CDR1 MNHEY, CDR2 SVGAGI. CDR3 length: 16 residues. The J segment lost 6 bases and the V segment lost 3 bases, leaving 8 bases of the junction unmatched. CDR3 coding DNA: TGTGCCAGCAGTTATTCGACCGGGACAGGGGTCAATGAGCAGTTCTTC. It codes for CASSYSTGTGVNEQFF.

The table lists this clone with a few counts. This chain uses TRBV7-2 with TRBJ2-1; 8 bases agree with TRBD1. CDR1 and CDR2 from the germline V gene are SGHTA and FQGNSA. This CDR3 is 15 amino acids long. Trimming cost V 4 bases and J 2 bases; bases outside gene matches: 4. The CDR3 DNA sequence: TGTGCCAGCAGCTCCAGGACAGGGACCTACAATGAGCAGTTCTTC. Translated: CASSSRTGTYNEQFF.

In nucleotides, the CDR3 is TGTGCCAGTACCCGTTCGAAGGGGGTTGGAGATACGCAGTATTTT. Its translation is CASTRSKGVGDTQYF. J is TRBJ2-3 and V is TRBV19; the D gene is possibly TRBD1 (6 bases). The CDR3 totals 15 residues. The V and J ends lost 7 bases and 5 bases respectively, with 19 bases between them. Germline CDR1 LNHDA, CDR2 SQIVND (reference sequence).

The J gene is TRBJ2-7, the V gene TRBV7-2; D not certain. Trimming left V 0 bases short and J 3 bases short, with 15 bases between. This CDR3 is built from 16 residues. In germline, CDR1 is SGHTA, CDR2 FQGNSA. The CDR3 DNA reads TGTGCCAGCAGCTTAGCGCCCGGGTCCCAACTCTACGAGCAGTACTTC. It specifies CASSLAPGSQLYEQYF.

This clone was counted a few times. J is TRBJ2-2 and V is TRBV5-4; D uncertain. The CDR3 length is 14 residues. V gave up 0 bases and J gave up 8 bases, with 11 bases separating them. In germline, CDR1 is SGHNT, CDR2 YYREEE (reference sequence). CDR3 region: CASSLVPTGGELFF. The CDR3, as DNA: TGTGCCAGCAGCTTGGTTCCTACCGGGGGGGAGCTGTTTTTT.

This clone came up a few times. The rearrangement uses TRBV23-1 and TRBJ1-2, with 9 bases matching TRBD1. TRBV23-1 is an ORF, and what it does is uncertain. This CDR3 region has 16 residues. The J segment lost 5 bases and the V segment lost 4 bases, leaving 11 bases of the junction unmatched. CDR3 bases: TGCGCCAGCAGTCGAAGGGGACAGGGTGCCAATTATGGCTACACCTTC. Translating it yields CASSRRGQGANYGYTF.

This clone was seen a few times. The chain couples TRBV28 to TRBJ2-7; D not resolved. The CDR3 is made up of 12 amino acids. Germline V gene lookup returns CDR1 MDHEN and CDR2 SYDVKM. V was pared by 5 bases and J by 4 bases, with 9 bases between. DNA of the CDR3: TGTGCCAGCAGTCCGGGTAGGTACGAGCAGTACTTC. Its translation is CASSPGRYEQYF. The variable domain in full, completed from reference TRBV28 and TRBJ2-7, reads DVKVTQSSRYLVKRTGEKVFLECVQDMDHENMFWYRQDPGLGLRLIYFSYDVKMKEKGDIPEGYSVSREKKERFSLILESASTNQTSMYLCASSPGRYEQYFGPGTRLTVT.

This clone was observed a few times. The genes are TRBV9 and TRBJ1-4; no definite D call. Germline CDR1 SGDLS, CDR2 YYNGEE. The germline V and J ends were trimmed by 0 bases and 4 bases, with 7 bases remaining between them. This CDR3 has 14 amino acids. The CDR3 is CASSVGGVNEKLFF. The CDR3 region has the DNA TGTGCCAGCAGCGTAGGAGGAGTTAATGAAAAACTGTTTTTT.

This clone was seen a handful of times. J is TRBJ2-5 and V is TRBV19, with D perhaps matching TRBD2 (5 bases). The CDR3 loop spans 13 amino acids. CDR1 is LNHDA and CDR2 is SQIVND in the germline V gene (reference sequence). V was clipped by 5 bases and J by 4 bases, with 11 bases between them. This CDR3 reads CASSARGPETQYF. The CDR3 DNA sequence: TGTGCCAGTAGTGCCCGAGGGCCAGAGACCCAGTACTTC. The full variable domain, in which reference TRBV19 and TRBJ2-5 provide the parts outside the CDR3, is DGGITQSPKYLFRKEGQNVTLSCEQNLNHDAMYWYRQDPGQGLRLIYYSQIVNDFQKGDIAEGYSVSREKKESFPLTVTSAQKNPTAFYLCASSARGPETQYFGPGTRLLVL.

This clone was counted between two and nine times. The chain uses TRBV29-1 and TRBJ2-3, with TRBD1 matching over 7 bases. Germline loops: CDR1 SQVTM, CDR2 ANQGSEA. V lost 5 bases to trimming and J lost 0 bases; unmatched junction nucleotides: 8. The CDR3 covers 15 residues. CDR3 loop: CSVSPTGVSTDTQYF. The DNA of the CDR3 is TGCAGCGTTTCTCCAACAGGGGTGAGCACAGATACGCAGTATTTT.

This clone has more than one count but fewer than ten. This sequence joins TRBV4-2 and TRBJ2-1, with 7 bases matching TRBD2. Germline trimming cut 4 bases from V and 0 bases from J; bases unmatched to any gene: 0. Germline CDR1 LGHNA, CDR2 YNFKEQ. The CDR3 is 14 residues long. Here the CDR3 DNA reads TGTGCCAGCAGCCCTAGCGGCTCCTACAATGAGCAGTTCTTC. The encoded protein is CASSPSGSYNEQFF.

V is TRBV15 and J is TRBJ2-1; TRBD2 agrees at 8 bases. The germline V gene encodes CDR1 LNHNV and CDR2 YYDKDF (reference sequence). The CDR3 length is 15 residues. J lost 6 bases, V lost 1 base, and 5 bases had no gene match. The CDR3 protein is CATSRGGTRANEQFF. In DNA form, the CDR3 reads TGTGCCACCAGCAGAGGAGGGACTAGGGCCAATGAGCAGTTCTTC.

In DNA, the CDR3 is TGTGCCAGCTCACCCCCCCCGTTCTACAATGAGCAGTTCTTC. Its protein product is CASSPPPFYNEQFF. V is TRBV18 and J is TRBJ2-1; D is ambiguous. There are 14 residues in the CDR3. Trimming cost V 3 bases and J 3 bases, with 9 bases left between them. In germline, CDR1 is KGHSH, CDR2 LQKENI.

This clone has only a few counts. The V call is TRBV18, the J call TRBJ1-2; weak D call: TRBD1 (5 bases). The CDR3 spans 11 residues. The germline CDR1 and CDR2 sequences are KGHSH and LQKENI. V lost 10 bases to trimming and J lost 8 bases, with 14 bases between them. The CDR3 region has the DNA TGTGCCACCGCGGGGGGGATCGGCTACACCTTC. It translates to CATAGGIGYTF. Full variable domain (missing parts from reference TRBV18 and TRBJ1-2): NAGVMQNPRHLVRRRGQEARLRCSPMKGHSHVYWYRQLPEEGLKFMVYLQKENIIDESGMPKERFSAEFPKEGPSILRIQQVVRGDSAAYFCATAGGIGYTFGSGTRLTVV.

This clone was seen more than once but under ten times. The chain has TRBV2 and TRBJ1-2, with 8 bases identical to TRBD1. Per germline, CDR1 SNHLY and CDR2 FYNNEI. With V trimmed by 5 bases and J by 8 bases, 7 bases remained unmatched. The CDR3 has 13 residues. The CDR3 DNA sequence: TGTGCCAGCAGTCCGGGACAGGAAAGCGGCTACACCTTC. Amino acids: CASSPGQESGYTF.

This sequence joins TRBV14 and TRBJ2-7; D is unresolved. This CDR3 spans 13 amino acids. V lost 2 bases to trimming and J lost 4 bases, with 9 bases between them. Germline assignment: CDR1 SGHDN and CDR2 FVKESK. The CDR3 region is CASSQLQKYEQYF. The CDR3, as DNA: TGTGCCAGCAGCCAACTTCAGAAATACGAGCAGTACTTC.

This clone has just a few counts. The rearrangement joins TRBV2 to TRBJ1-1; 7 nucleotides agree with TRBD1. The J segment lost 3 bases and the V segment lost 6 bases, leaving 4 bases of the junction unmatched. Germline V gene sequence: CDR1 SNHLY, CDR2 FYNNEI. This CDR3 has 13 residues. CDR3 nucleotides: TGTGCCAGCAGCGCAACAGGGGACACTGAAGCTTTCTTT. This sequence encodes CASSATGDTEAFF.